This T cell receptor beta chain comes out of a study of T cells in Graves' hyperthyroidism and ophthalmopathy. This CDR3 has 14 amino acids. Germline V lookup: CDR1 SNHLY, CDR2 FYNNEI. The V end was cut by 6 bases, the J end by 6 bases, with 14 bases between. This clonotype was counted many times. Its specificity is not known. Diagnoses rested on clinical symptoms, serum thyroxine and TRAb, thyroid ultrasound and orbital computed tomography. Overall study results and limits: Onset of ophthalmopathy came a median 6.5 months after the model predicted it.

RNA transcripts yielded amplified TCR beta CDR3 regions. HTBI primers were employed in a first-round RT-PCR of the TCR CDR3. TCRdb processed the multiplex PCR reads anew with MiXCR; each CDR3 protein has one entry. The sample shows about 840,000 distinct CDR3 sequences, around 38% of them seen only once. The sequence was obtained from a man aged 18-30 years with Graves' hyperthyroidism. Sequencing was performed on blood. The chain recombines TRBV2 with TRBJ1-4; TRBD1 might be the D (5 bases). The CDR3 loop is CASRRPGGDEKLFF. CDR3 nucleotides: TGTGCCAGCAGACGTCCGGGGGGGGATGAAAAACTGTTTTTT.